Listed here are 10 T cell receptor beta chains from one sample, sequenced in a study of cytomegalovirus exposure and HLA in healthy donors. Primers included in the PCR were 60 Vbeta and 13 Jbeta primers. Method: immunoSEQ multiplex PCR; TCRdb's copy keeps in-frame clones and lacks some. This sample yields some 180,000 clones, of which around 80% are seen a single time; more than 3.5% belongs to the top ten. Sequences were obtained from PBMCs. The receptors stem from a woman aged 55-70 years in good health and CMV-seropositive.

The chain has TRBV5-5 and TRBJ2-7; 12 nucleotides agree with TRBD2. CDR1 is SGHKS, CDR2 YYEKEE, per germline (reference sequence). CDR3 length: 15 amino acids. Trimming took 0 bases from V and 3 from J; bases not matched to a gene: 1. CDR3 sequence (DNA): TGTGCCAGCAGCTTGGAACTAGCGGGGGGCTACGAGCAGTACTTC. As protein: CASSLELAGGYEQYF. Looking up the rest from reference TRBV5-5 and TRBJ2-7 gives the full variable domain: DAGVTQSPTHLIKTRGQQVTLRCSPISGHKSVSWYQQVLGQGPQFIFQYYEKEERGRGNFPDRFSARQFPNYSSELNVNALLLGDSALYLCASSLELAGGYEQYFGPGTRLTVT.

The J gene is TRBJ1-2, the V gene TRBV27; perhaps TRBD1 as D (6 bases). The CDR3 extends over 16 amino acids. The V end was cut by 5 bases, the J end by 5 bases, with 21 bases between. Germline assignment: CDR1 MNHEY and CDR2 SMNVEV (reference sequence). The CDR3 nucleotides read TGTGCCAGCAGTCCCAAAGGACAGTACACTGGGTATGGCTACACCTTC. This sequence encodes CASSPKGQYTGYGYTF.

V and J are TRBV9 and TRBJ2-3, with 8 bases that match TRBD2. CDR1 and CDR2 (germline): SGDLS, YYNGEE. This CDR3 contains 15 residues. The V segment lost 0 bases and the J segment 5 bases; nucleotides outside the gene matches: 5. Here the CDR3 DNA reads TGTGCCAGCAGCGTAGACACCCTAGCGGGAGATACGCAGTATTTT. Its translation is CASSVDTLAGDTQYF.

The sample holds a few counts of this clone. CDR3 protein: CASSLDPGGSGNTIYF. The CDR3 DNA reads as TGTGCCAGCAGCTTAGATCCGGGGGGCTCTGGAAACACCATATATTTT. The chain combines TRBV7-9 with TRBJ1-3; D might be TRBD1 (5 bases). This CDR3 has 16 residues. Trimming removed 1 base at V and 0 bases at J, with 10 bases between. The germline V gene encodes CDR1 SEHNR and CDR2 FQNEAQ (reference sequence). Full variable domain (rest looked up from reference TRBV7-9 and TRBJ1-3): DTGVSQNPRHKITKRGQNVTFRCDPISEHNRLYWYRQTLGQGPEFLTYFQNEAQLEKSRLLSDRFSAERPKGSFSTLEIQRTEQGDSAMYLCASSLDPGGSGNTIYFGEGSWLTVV.

The rearrangement joins TRBV30 to TRBJ1-5; D gene uncertain. Trimming removed 2 bases at V and 4 bases at J, with 12 bases between. This CDR3 has 14 residues. Germline-derived CDR1 and CDR2 are GTSNPN and SVGIG (reference sequence). The CDR3 spells CAWSRGQRNQPQHF. In nucleotides, the CDR3 is TGTGCCTGGAGTCGGGGTCAGCGAAATCAGCCCCAGCATTTT. The full variable domain, with the rest looked up from reference TRBV30 and TRBJ1-5, is SQTIHQWPATLVQPVGSPLSLECTVEGTSNPNLYWYRQAAGRGLQLLFYSVGIGQISSEVPQNLSASRPQDRQFILSSKKLLLSDSGFYLCAWSRGQRNQPQHFGDGTRLSIL.

This chain links TRBV9 with TRBJ2-5; weak D call: TRBD2 (6 bases). Germline CDR1 reads SGDLS; CDR2 reads YYNGEE. The CDR3 consists of 15 residues. Trimming cost V 3 bases and J 6 bases, with 18 bases left between them. CDR3 nucleotides: TGTGCCAGCAGCGGAGGAGGGACGGCGGATCAGACCCAGTACTTC. Amino acid sequence: CASSGGGTADQTQYF.

The chain has TRBV7-8 and TRBJ2-5; 7 bases are shared with TRBD1. The J call is in doubt because the DNA end fits TRBJ2-7 better. The germline CDR1 and CDR2 sequences are SGHVS and FQNEAQ. The CDR3 has 13 amino acids. The DNA of the CDR3 is TGTGCCAGCAGGTTTGGACAGGCCTACGAGCAGTACTTC. Protein product: CASRFGQAYEQYF.

The gene calls are TRBV29-1 and TRBJ2-7; the match to TRBD1 covers 10 bases. The CDR3 extends over 14 amino acids. The trim removed 3 bases at V and 2 bases at J, leaving 4 bases unmatched. Germline V lookup: CDR1 SQVTM, CDR2 ANQGSEA. The CDR3, as DNA: TGCAGCGTTGAGGGGACAGGGGCAACCTACGAGCAGTACTTC. This encodes CSVEGTGATYEQYF.

V and J are TRBV6-6 and TRBJ1-1; 9 nucleotides line up with TRBD1. The germline gives CDR1 MNHNY, CDR2 SVGAGI (reference sequence). V shed 8 bases, J shed 0 bases, and the junction held 7 bases outside the gene matches. The CDR3 sequence is 15 residues long. CDR3 sequence reads: CASGIRQGVNTEAFF. CDR3 nucleotides: TGTGCCAGCGGGATCCGACAGGGGGTGAACACTGAAGCTTTCTTT.

With respect to this clone: One end of the junction varies from germline; a read error may be responsible. V is TRBV10-3 and J is TRBJ2-6; D perhaps matches TRBD2 (6 bases). Germline V lookup: CDR1 ENHRY, CDR2 SYGVKD. The CDR3 spans 15 residues. For the CDR3, the DNA is TGTGCCATCAGTGATGGAGGGGCTGGGGCCAACGGCCTGACTTTC. Translating it yields CAISDGGAGANGLTF.